This T cell receptor beta chain was found in a study of T cell changes during pregnancy in multiple sclerosis. TCRdb's copy holds only in-frame clones and misses some; the assay was immunoSEQ multiplex PCR. Of 84,000 or so clones listed, around 94% are singletons. J gave up 6 bases and V 6 bases, and 8 bases lay outside the gene matches. This CDR3 is built from 15 residues. The germline CDR1 and CDR2 sequences are MNHEY and SVGAGI. V is TRBV6-5 and J is TRBJ2-2; 9 positions agree with TRBD2. The sequence was collected from a female donor with multiple sclerosis, enrolled in a pregnancy study. Specimen: peripheral blood, collected in the third trimester of pregnancy. The CDR3, as DNA: TGTGCCAGCAGGACCGGGACTAGCATCCCCGGGGAGCTGTTTTTT. It is translated as CASRTGTSIPGELFF.